Here is one T cell receptor beta chain with its context. Use of 60 Vbeta and 13 Jbeta primers characterized the PCR. Profiled with immunoSEQ multiplex PCR; TCRdb holds only in-frame clones, not every one. The sample lists 150,000 to 200,000 clones; about 80% were seen once. These data originate in a study of cytomegalovirus exposure and HLA in healthy donors. V was clipped by 7 bases and J by 7 bases; unmatched bases: 4. This CDR3 comprises 14 residues. Looked up from germline, CDR1 is SGHRS and CDR2 is YFSETQ. The source of this sequence is a middle-aged woman in good health and CMV-seronegative. The sequencing sample was made of PBMCs. This chain joins TRBV5-1 and TRBJ1-6; TRBD1 agrees at 11 bases. CDR3 sequence reads: CASGQGAENSPLHF. The CDR3 DNA follows: TGCGCCAGCGGACAGGGGGCCGAAAATTCACCCCTCCACTTT. Drawing the rest from reference TRBV5-1 and TRBJ1-6, the complete variable domain is KAGVTQTPRYLIKTRGQQVTLSCSPISGHRSVSWYQQTPGQGLQFLFEYFSETQRNKGNFPGRFSGRQFSNSRSEMNVSTLELGDSALYLCASGQGAENSPLHFGNGTRLTVT.